The rows below give T cell receptor beta chains drawn from one sample of a study of cytomegalovirus exposure and HLA in healthy donors. Sequenced by immunoSEQ multiplex PCR; TCRdb stores in-frame clones only, minus some. The sample includes 95,000 to 150,000 clones, around 78% of them seen just once. Sample: PBMCs. The receptor set was obtained from a woman in her twenties or thirties in good health and CMV-seropositive. The CDR3 runs from the conserved cysteine through the conserved F or W. D genes are given only for firm matches. Clone size is shown for a subset of rows, as once, few, many or a class of expanded clone.

V gene	D gene	clone size	J gene	CDR3 protein	CDR3 DNA
TRBV5-1	TRBD2	NA	TRBJ2-5	CASSFSGAGEETQYF	TGCGCCAGCAGCTTTAGCGGGGCGGGTGAAGAGACCCAGTACTTC
TRBV9	TRBD2	NA	TRBJ2-1	CASSATSGASYNEQFF	TGTGCCAGCAGCGCCACTAGCGGGGCCTCCTACAATGAGCAGTTCTTC
TRBV28	TRBD1	NA	TRBJ1-5	CASTLGQGGWAQHF	TGTGCCAGCACCTTGGGACAGGGGGGATGGGCCCAGCATTTT
TRBV7-2	NA	NA	TRBJ1-1	CASSLGYSPTEAFF	TGTGCCAGCAGCTTAGGGTACAGCCCCACTGAAGCTTTCTTT
TRBV6-5	NA	NA	TRBJ2-5	CASSYYPQGTQYF	TGTGCCAGCAGTTACTACCCTCAGGGGACCCAGTACTTC
TRBV5-1	NA	NA	TRBJ2-7	CASSSPGGYEQYF	TGCGCCAGCAGCTCGCCCGGCGGGTACGAGCAGTACTTT
TRBV9	NA	NA	TRBJ2-3	CASSAPQGTQYF	TGTGCCAGCAGCGCGCCCCAGGGTACGCAGTATTTT
TRBV18	NA	NA	TRBJ2-1	CASSPAVGGLGEQFF	TGTGCCAGCTCACCCGCGGTGGGGGGGCTGGGTGAGCAGTTCTTC
TRBV28	NA	NA	TRBJ2-7	CASSFGSYSYEQYF	TGTGCCAGCAGTTTCGGGAGTTACTCCTACGAGCAGTACTTC
TRBV4-3	NA	few	TRBJ1-1	CASSQGGGRGNTEAFF	TGCGCCAGCAGCCAAGGAGGTGGGAGGGGGAACACTGAAGCTTTCTTT
TRBV6-5	TRBD1	NA	TRBJ2-1	CASSSWTGSRLFF	TGTGCCAGCAGTTCCTGGACAGGGTCCCGTCTGTTCTTC
TRBV9	NA	NA	TRBJ2-2	CASSEGAGSAGELFF	TGTGCCAGCAGCGAGGGGGCGGGGAGCGCCGGGGAGCTGTTTTTT
TRBV7-6	TRBD1	NA	TRBJ1-4	CASSLYGTGSLKLFF	TGTGCCAGCAGCTTATACGGGACAGGGTCGCTAAAACTGTTTTTT
TRBV4-1	NA	NA	TRBJ2-3	CASSPLQGLLSTDTQYF	TGCGCCAGCAGCCCCTTACAGGGTCTCCTTAGCACAGATACGCAGTATTTT